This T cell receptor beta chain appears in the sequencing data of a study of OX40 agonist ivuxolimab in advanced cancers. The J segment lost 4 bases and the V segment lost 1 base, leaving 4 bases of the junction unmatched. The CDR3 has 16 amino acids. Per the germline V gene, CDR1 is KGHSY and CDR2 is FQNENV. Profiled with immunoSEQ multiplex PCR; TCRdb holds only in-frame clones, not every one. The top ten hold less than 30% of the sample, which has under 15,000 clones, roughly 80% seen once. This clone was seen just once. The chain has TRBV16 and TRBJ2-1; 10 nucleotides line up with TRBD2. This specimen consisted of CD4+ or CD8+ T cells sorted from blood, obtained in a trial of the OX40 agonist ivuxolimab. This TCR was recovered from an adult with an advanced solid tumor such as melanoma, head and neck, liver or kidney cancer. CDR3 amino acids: CASSQYPSGSYNEQFF. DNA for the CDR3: TGTGCCAGCAGCCAATATCCTAGCGGGAGTTACAATGAGCAGTTCTTC. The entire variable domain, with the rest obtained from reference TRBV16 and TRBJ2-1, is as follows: GEEVAQTPKHLVRGEGQKAKLYCAPIKGHSYVFWYQQVLKNEFKFLISFQNENVFDETGMPKERFSAKCLPNSPCSLEIQATKLEDSAVYFCASSQYPSGSYNEQFFGPGTRLTVL.